The TCR beta chain under discussion was sequenced for a study of regulatory T cells in long-lasting Graves disease. Study conclusions and caveats: Results may be inaccurate due to the small sample size. TCR diversity in persistent Graves' patients was below that of newly diagnosed ones.

Library construction for TCR beta used iRepertoire HTBI primers and Arm-PCR of CDR3 regions. In the source study's methods: Taken together, the samples had 55 to 70 TRBV and 13 to 15 TRBJ segments identified. TCRdb reprocessed the multiplex PCR reads via MiXCR and lists one record per CDR3 protein. The V and J calls here are based on TCRdb, not the publication. The table records hundreds of thousands of distinct CDR3 sequences, approximately 15% of them present only once. Described time point: newly diagnosed GD, antithyroid drugs for less than 3 months. RNA extracted from PBMCs served as the sequencing template. This clonotype was counted at least ten times. Its antigen is as yet unknown. Germline CDR1 MDHEN, CDR2 SYDVKM. The CDR3 is 15 amino acids. Trimming cost V 10 bases and J 2 bases, with 19 bases left between them. These records were also assigned to another study, of T cells in Graves' hyperthyroidism and ophthalmopathy. That paper notes: HTBI primers were used for first-round RT-PCR of the TCR CDR3.

The source is a man in his forties with Graves disease. The rearrangement links TRBV28 to TRBJ2-3, with D maybe TRBD1 (6 bases). Sequencing was performed on peripheral blood mononuclear cells (PBMCs), taken at new diagnosis, from a patient treated with antithyroid drugs. CDR3 region: CAIQEAGVYTDTQYF. For the CDR3, the DNA is TGTGCCATACAGGAGGCAGGGGTATACACAGATACGCAGTATTTT.